The 9 T cell receptor beta chains presented below share a single source sample, sequenced in a study of regulatory T cells in long-lasting Graves disease. Time point here: newly diagnosed GD, antithyroid drugs for less than 3 months. RNA isolated from PBMCs was used to make the TCR library. Arm-PCR of CDR3 regions with iRepertoire HTBI primers generated TCR beta libraries. From the multiplex PCR reads, TCRdb called clonotypes with MiXCR, one entry per CDR3 protein. The sample includes about 530,000 distinct CDR3 sequences, about 16% of them seen just once. These same data were also listed under a study on T cells in Graves' hyperthyroidism and ophthalmopathy.

Specimen: peripheral blood mononuclear cells (PBMCs), collected at new diagnosis, from a patient treated with antithyroid drugs. The receptors originated from a middle-aged woman with Graves disease.

The genes are TRBV6-2 or TRBV6-3 and TRBJ1-4; D unresolved. The length of the CDR3 is 12 residues. The V end was cut by 2 bases, the J end by 7 bases, with 5 bases between. Germline V gene sequence: CDR1 MNHEY, CDR2 SVGEGT. CDR3 DNA: TGTGCCAGCAGTTACGACGGTGAAAAACTGTTTTTT. Its translation: CASSYDGEKLFF.

This clonotype was counted a few times. The chain combines TRBV11-2 with TRBJ2-7; 14 bases fit TRBD2. V dropped 5 bases and J dropped 0; count of bases not matched to a gene: 9. The germline CDR1 and CDR2 sequences are SGHAT and FQNNGV. The CDR3 runs to 18 residues. The CDR3 bases are TGTGCCAGCAGCATCACCGGGACTAGCGGGGGAAGCTCCTACGAGCAGTACTTC. Protein: CASSITGTSGGSSYEQYF.

This sequence joins TRBV18 and TRBJ2-3; tentatively, D is TRBD2 (5 bases). The CDR3 is 16 residues long. Per the germline V gene, CDR1 is KGHSH and CDR2 is LQKENI. V was shortened by 4 bases and J by 0 bases, with 14 bases between the two germline ends. The CDR3 nucleotides read TGTGCCAGCTCACGAGGAAGCGGTACTAGCACAGATACGCAGTATTTT. Amino acid sequence: CASSRGSGTSTDTQYF.

This clonotype was counted only a few times. V gene TRBV19 combines with J gene TRBJ1-2; D is unclear. This CDR3 contains 11 residues. Germline V gene lookup returns CDR1 LNHDA and CDR2 SQIVND (reference sequence). The ends were cut back, 8 bases at V and 7 bases at J, with 11 bases in the middle. CDR3 nucleotides: TGTGCCAGTCTTGCGGGTCCTGGCTACACCTTC. Translation gives CASLAGPGYTF.

This clonotype was picked up a small number of times. The chain links TRBV2 to TRBJ1-6, with D possibly TRBD1 on 6 matching bases. The CDR3 runs 12 residues. Trimming took off 6 bases at V and 10 bases at J, with 10 bases between the two ends. Germline V lookup: CDR1 SNHLY, CDR2 FYNNEI. CDR3 bases: TGTGCCAGCAGCAGGGGCCCCTCACCCCTCCACTTT. It is translated as CASSRGPSPLHF. Full variable domain (remainder filled in from reference TRBV2 and TRBJ1-6): EPEVTQTPSHQVTQMGQEVILRCVPISNHLYFYWYRQILGQKVEFLVSFYNNEISEKSEIFDDQFSVERPDGSNFTLKIRSTKLEDSAMYFCASSRGPSPLHFGNGTRLTVT.

This chain's CDR3 is CASRAGSSATEAFF. DNA for the CDR3: TGTGCCAGCAGAGCGGGGTCCAGCGCGACTGAAGCTTTCTTT. The chain recombines TRBV7-2 with TRBJ1-1; D is unclear. This CDR3 comprises 14 residues. V was pared by 6 bases and J by 5 bases, with 16 bases between. Germline values: CDR1 SGHTA, CDR2 FQGNSA.

In its sample, this clonotype was seen many times. The V gene is TRBV30, the J gene TRBJ1-1; D gene unclear. CDR3 length equals 11 residues. V was pared by 4 bases and J by 0 bases, with 3 bases between. Germline V lookup: CDR1 GTSNPN, CDR2 SVGIG (reference sequence). The CDR3: CAWTLNTEAFF. The CDR3 DNA reads as TGTGCCTGGACACTGAACACTGAAGCTTTCTTT.

This clonotype was seen more than once but under ten times. The chain combines TRBV3-1 with TRBJ2-7; 12 bases agree with TRBD2. Germline assignment: CDR1 LGHDT and CDR2 YNNKEL (reference sequence). This CDR3 region has 15 residues. With 3 bases clipped from V and 7 bases from J, the junction kept 7 bases outside the gene matches. CDR3 amino acids: CASSQSSGGAREQYF. The CDR3 coding sequence is TGTGCCAGCAGCCAGTCTAGCGGGGGGGCTCGGGAGCAGTACTTC.

Many counts were recorded for this clonotype. This chain links TRBV6-1 with TRBJ1-2; no firm D call. CDR3 length equals 15 residues. Germline CDR1 is MNHNS and CDR2 is SASEGT. Trimming stripped 3 bases from V and 1 base from J, with 12 bases between. This chain's CDR3 is CASSEGSANNYGYTF. DNA of the CDR3: TGTGCCAGCAGTGAGGGGTCAGCGAATAACTATGGCTACACCTTC.